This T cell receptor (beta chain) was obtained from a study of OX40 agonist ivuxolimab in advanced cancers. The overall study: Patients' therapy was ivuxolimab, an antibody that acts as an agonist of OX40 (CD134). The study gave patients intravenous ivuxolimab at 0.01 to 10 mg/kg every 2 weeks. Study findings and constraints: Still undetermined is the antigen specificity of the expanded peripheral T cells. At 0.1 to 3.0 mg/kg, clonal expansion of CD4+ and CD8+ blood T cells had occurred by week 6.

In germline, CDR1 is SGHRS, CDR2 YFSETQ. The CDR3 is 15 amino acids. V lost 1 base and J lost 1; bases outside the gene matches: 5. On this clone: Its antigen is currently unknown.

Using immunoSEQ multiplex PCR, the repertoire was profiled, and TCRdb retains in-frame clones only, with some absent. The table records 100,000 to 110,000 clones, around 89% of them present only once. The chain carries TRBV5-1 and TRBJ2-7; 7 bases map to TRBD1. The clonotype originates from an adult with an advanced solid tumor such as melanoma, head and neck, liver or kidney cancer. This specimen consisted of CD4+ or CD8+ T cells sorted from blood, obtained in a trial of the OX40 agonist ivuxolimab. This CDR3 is CASSLLGTDSYEQYF. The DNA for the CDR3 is TGCGCCAGCAGCTTGTTGGGGACAGATTCCTACGAGCAGTACTTC.